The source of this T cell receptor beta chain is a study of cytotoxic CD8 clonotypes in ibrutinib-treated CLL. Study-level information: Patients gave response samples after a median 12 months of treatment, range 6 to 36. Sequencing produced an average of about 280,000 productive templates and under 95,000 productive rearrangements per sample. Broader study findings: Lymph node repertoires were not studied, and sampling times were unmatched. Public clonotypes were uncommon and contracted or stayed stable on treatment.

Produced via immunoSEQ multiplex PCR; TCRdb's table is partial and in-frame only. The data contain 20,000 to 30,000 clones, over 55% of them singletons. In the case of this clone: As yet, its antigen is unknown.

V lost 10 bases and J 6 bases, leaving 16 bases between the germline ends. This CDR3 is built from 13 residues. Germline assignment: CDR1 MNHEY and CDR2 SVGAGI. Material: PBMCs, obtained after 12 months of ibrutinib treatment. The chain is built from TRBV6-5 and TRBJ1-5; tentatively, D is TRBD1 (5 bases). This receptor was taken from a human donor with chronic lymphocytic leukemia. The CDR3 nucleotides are TGTGCCACCGCGGGACGCCGGGGTCAGCCCCAGCATTTT. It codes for CATAGRRGQPQHF.